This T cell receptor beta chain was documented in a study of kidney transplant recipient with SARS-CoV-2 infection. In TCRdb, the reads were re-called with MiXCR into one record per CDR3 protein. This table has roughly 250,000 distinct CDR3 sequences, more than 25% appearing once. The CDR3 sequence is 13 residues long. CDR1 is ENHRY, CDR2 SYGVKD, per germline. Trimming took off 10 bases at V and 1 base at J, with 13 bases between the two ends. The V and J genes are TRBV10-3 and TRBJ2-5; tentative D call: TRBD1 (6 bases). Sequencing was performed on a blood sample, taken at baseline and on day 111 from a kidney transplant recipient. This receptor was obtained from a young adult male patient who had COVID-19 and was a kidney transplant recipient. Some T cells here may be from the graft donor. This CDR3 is CASNRDTQETQYF. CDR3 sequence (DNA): TGTGCCAGCAACCGGGACACCCAAGAGACCCAGTACTTC.